This section outlines one T cell receptor beta chain sequence together with its context. This sample is part of a study of blood T cell repertoires in COVID-19. Study in general: The study drew acute and convalescent COVID-19 samples from the United States, Italy and Spain. Sample material is recorded as cDNA or gDNA derived from T cells, B-cell-depleted T cells, or PBMCs.

The CDR3 length is 13 residues. J was trimmed by 8 bases and V by 5 bases; bases with no gene match: 8. Germline V gene sequence: CDR1 SEHNR, CDR2 FQNEAQ (reference sequence). Original analysis: Reference gene primer amplification gave estimated nucleated cell counts. The data were produced by immunoSEQ multiplex PCR, yet TCRdb's version contains in-frame clones alone and is incomplete. V and J calls and clone size follow that table, whereas D and trimming were derived from the DNA. The sample lists approximately 470,000 clones, 70% to 90% occurring once. The TCR comes from a human donor in a cohort sampled during active COVID-19. The material sequenced was peripheral blood. This chain links TRBV7-9 with TRBJ1-2, with TRBD1 matching 7 bases. CDR3 in amino acids: CASSTSGGQGYTF. CDR3 bases: TGTGCCAGCAGCACTTCAGGGGGTCAAGGCTACACCTTC.